Listed below are T cell receptor beta chains from one sample, sequenced in a study of shared clonotypes between healthy human individuals. Sequenced by immunoSEQ multiplex PCR; TCRdb stores in-frame clones only, minus some. The sample consists of around 1.5 million clones, 95% to 99% of them appearing once. The specimen sequenced was naive CD4+ T cells sorted from blood. These receptors all come from a man in his thirties or forties in good health. Each CDR3 is given with its conserved first and last residue. Fields, in order: J gene, clone size, D gene, V gene, CDR3 DNA, CDR3 protein. A D gene is named only where the DNA matches it firmly. Some rows mark clone size as missing; the rest say once, few, many or name a class of expanded clone.

J: TRBJ2-2
size: -
D: -
V: TRBV19
DNA: TGTGCCAGTAGTCCCAGACTTGACACCGGGGAGCTGTTTTTT
CDR3: CASSPRLDTGELFF

J: TRBJ2-5
size: -
D: TRBD2
V: TRBV28
DNA: TGTGCCAGCAGCGGACTAGCCCCAGAGACCCAGTACTTC
CDR3: CASSGLAPETQYF

J: TRBJ2-2
size: -
D: TRBD2
V: TRBV7-8
DNA: TGTGCCAGCAGTCGACTAGCGGGAGGAAACACCGGGGAGCTGTTTTTT
CDR3: CASSRLAGGNTGELFF

J: TRBJ1-1
size: -
D: -
V: TRBV7-3
DNA: TGTGCCAGCAGCTCCACAGGGTGGACTGAAGCTTTCTTT
CDR3: CASSSTGWTEAFF

J: TRBJ2-7
size: -
D: -
V: TRBV5-1
DNA: TGCGCCAGCAGCTTAGGTACGGGAGCGTCCTACGAGCAGTACTTC
CDR3: CASSLGTGASYEQYF

J: TRBJ2-7
size: -
D: -
V: TRBV14
DNA: TGTGCCAGCAGCCGCGACCATGGAGCCCCCTACGAGCAGTACTTC
CDR3: CASSRDHGAPYEQYF

J: TRBJ2-5
size: -
D: -
V: TRBV5-7
DNA: TGTGCCAGCAGCTTGGTAGGGGGACAAGAGACCCAGTACTTC
CDR3: CASSLVGGQETQYF

J: TRBJ2-7
size: -
D: TRBD1
V: TRBV7-9
DNA: TGTGCCAGCAGCCGCGTGGGACAGGGCTCCTACGAGCAGTACTTC
CDR3: CASSRVGQGSYEQYF

J: TRBJ1-4
size: -
D: -
V: TRBV11-2
DNA: TGTGCCAGCAGCTTAGGCCACGGGACGCTTAATGAAAAACTGTTTTTT
CDR3: CASSLGHGTLNEKLFF

J: TRBJ2-5
size: -
D: -
V: TRBV10-3
DNA: TGTGCCATCCGGGCTGAACAAGAGACCCAGTACTTC
CDR3: CAIRAEQETQYF

J: TRBJ2-2
size: -
D: TRBD1
V: TRBV19
DNA: TGTGCCAGTAGTCTTACGGGACAGGGACTTATCACCGGGGAGCTGTTTTTT
CDR3: CASSLTGQGLITGELFF

J: TRBJ2-2
size: -
D: TRBD2
V: TRBV7-9
DNA: TGTGCCAGCAGCATCACTAGCGGCGTTAACGGGGAGCTGTTTTTT
CDR3: CASSITSGVNGELFF

J: TRBJ2-2
size: -
D: TRBD2
V: TRBV28
DNA: TGTGCCAGCACTAACCCAGGGCTAGCGGGTTTCGGCGGGGAGCTGTTTTTT
CDR3: CASTNPGLAGFGGELFF

J: TRBJ2-3
size: -
D: -
V: TRBV29-1
DNA: TGCAGCGTTAGACAGGCTACCACAGATACGCAGTATTTT
CDR3: CSVRQATTDTQYF

J: TRBJ2-2
size: -
D: -
V: TRBV7-3
DNA: TGTGCCAGCAAACAGCAGGAAACCGGGGAGCTGTTTTTT
CDR3: CASKQQETGELFF

J: TRBJ2-7
size: -
D: TRBD1
V: TRBV18
DNA: TGTGCCAGCTCACCCGGGACAGGGTCAGGCGAGCAGTACTTC
CDR3: CASSPGTGSGEQYF

J: TRBJ2-5
size: -
D: TRBD2
V: TRBV28
DNA: TGTGCCAGCAGGAAGACTAGCGGGAGACTTGGTGAAGAGACCCAGTACTTC
CDR3: CASRKTSGRLGEETQYF

J: TRBJ1-1
size: once
D: -
V: TRBV28
DNA: TGTGCCAGCAGTTTATTGTCCAGAGATATGAACACTGAAGCTTTCTTT
CDR3: CASSLLSRDMNTEAFF

J: TRBJ2-1
size: -
D: -
V: TRBV5-4
DNA: TGTGCCAGCAGACCCCGGCTCAACGGCAATGAGCAGTTCTTC
CDR3: CASRPRLNGNEQFF

J: TRBJ2-7
size: -
D: -
V: TRBV28
DNA: TGTGCCAGCACCTTATTCCCGGGACTGAGGTACGAGCAGTACTTC
CDR3: CASTLFPGLRYEQYF

J: TRBJ2-7
size: once
D: TRBD2
V: TRBV7-9
DNA: TGTGCCAGCAGCCAAAGACCGGGACTAGGTTACGAGCAGTACTTC
CDR3: CASSQRPGLGYEQYF

J: TRBJ1-5
size: -
D: TRBD1
V: TRBV6-1
DNA: TGTGCCATATCCGCAGGGGGTCATCAGCCCCAGCATTTT
CDR3: CAISAGGHQPQHF

J: TRBJ2-6
size: -
D: -
V: TRBV5-1
DNA: TGCGCCAGCAGCTCGACGCCCTCTGGGGCCAACGTCCTGACTTTC
CDR3: CASSSTPSGANVLTF

J: TRBJ2-1
size: -
D: TRBD2
V: TRBV11-2
DNA: TGTGCCAGCAGCGCCGGGACTAGCGGGAGGGCCTACAATGAGCAGTTCTTC
CDR3: CASSAGTSGRAYNEQFF

J: TRBJ1-4
size: -
D: -
V: TRBV11-2
DNA: TGTGCCAGCAGCCCGGGAAGGAGTGAAAAACTGTTTTTT
CDR3: CASSPGRSEKLFF

J: TRBJ2-7
size: -
D: TRBD2
V: TRBV9
DNA: TGTGCCAGCAGCGAAACTAGCGCCGCCTACGAGCAGTACTTC
CDR3: CASSETSAAYEQYF

J: TRBJ2-7
size: -
D: -
V: TRBV28
DNA: TGTGCCAGCAGTAGAGCTCAGGGGAATTTAAACGAGCAGTACTTC
CDR3: CASSRAQGNLNEQYF

J: TRBJ2-7
size: -
D: TRBD1
V: TRBV28
DNA: TGTGCCAGCACCCTAAGGGGACAGGCCTCCTACGAGCAGTACTTC
CDR3: CASTLRGQASYEQYF

J: TRBJ2-2
size: -
D: TRBD2
V: TRBV10-3
DNA: TGTGCCATCAGTGGGGGACTAGCGGGAGGGCTGGACACCGGGGAGCTGTTTTTT
CDR3: CAISGGLAGGLDTGELFF

J: TRBJ1-3
size: -
D: -
V: TRBV11-2
DNA: TGTGCCAGCAGCTCAACCCCTACTGGAAACACCATATATTTT
CDR3: CASSSTPTGNTIYF

J: TRBJ2-2
size: -
D: -
V: TRBV18
DNA: TGTGCCAGCTCACCAATTACTCGCACCGGGGAGCTGTTTTTT
CDR3: CASSPITRTGELFF

J: TRBJ2-3
size: -
D: TRBD2
V: TRBV7-2
DNA: TGTGCCAGCACCCCGGCGGGAGGGGGGATTAGCACAGATACGCAGTATTTT
CDR3: CASTPAGGGISTDTQYF

J: TRBJ2-1
size: -
D: -
V: TRBV11-2
DNA: TGTGCCAGCAGCTTAGTTGCCTCAGTCCTAGCAGGACAGTTCTTC
CDR3: CASSLVASVLAGQFF

J: TRBJ2-5
size: -
D: TRBD1
V: TRBV7-8
DNA: TGTGCCAGCAGCTTAGCCGCAGGAACAGGGGGCCAAGAGACCCAGTACTTC
CDR3: CASSLAAGTGGQETQYF

J: TRBJ2-7
size: once
D: TRBD2
V: TRBV15
DNA: TGTGCCACCAGCAGAGATTCAGGACTAGCGGGAGTTGACTTC
CDR3: CATSRDSGLAGVDF

J: TRBJ2-3
size: -
D: TRBD2
V: TRBV28
DNA: TGTGCCAGCAGGACCCCGACTAGCGGGAGCTCTGCAGATACGCAGTATTTT
CDR3: CASRTPTSGSSADTQYF

J: TRBJ2-7
size: -
D: -
V: TRBV21-1
DNA: TGTGCCAGCAGCGCCCTGAGCGGGCCTAACCCCTACGAGCAGTACTTC
CDR3: CASSALSGPNPYEQYF

J: TRBJ2-3
size: -
D: TRBD1
V: TRBV19
DNA: TGTGCCAGTAGTTCCCCCGACAGGGGCCAAGATACGCAGTATTTT
CDR3: CASSSPDRGQDTQYF

J: TRBJ2-5
size: -
D: -
V: TRBV10-3
DNA: TGTGCCATCAGTAGTTTCGGGGAAGAGACCCAGTACTTC
CDR3: CAISSFGEETQYF

J: TRBJ2-1
size: -
D: -
V: TRBV5-1
DNA: TGCGCCAGCAGCTTGGGGGCGGAGCAGTTCTTC
CDR3: CASSLGAEQFF

J: TRBJ1-2
size: -
D: -
V: TRBV6-1
DNA: TGTGCCAGCAGTGAAGGTGGAGGGAACTATGGCTACACCTTC
CDR3: CASSEGGGNYGYTF

J: TRBJ2-2
size: -
D: TRBD2
V: TRBV15
DNA: TGTGCCACCGCTCCTTCCGGCGGGAGGCCTAACACCGGGGAGCTGTTTTTT
CDR3: CATAPSGGRPNTGELFF

J: TRBJ1-5
size: few
D: -
V: TRBV28
DNA: TGTGCCAGCAGTTTAACAGGGAATCAGCCCCAGCATTTT
CDR3: CASSLTGNQPQHF

J: TRBJ1-2
size: once
D: TRBD1
V: TRBV10-2
DNA: TGCGCCAGCAGGGAACCGGGACAGGGGTACTCTAACTATGGCTACACCTTC
CDR3: CASREPGQGYSNYGYTF

J: TRBJ2-1
size: -
D: TRBD1
V: TRBV7-2
DNA: TGTGCCAGCAGCTTACAGCCGGCAGGGGGCGGTGAGCAGTTCTTC
CDR3: CASSLQPAGGGEQFF

J: TRBJ1-2
size: -
D: TRBD1
V: TRBV28
DNA: TGTGCCAGCACCCCTGACAGGGCTGGCTACACCTTC
CDR3: CASTPDRAGYTF

J: TRBJ1-5
size: -
D: -
V: TRBV7-9
DNA: TGTGCCAGCAGCTTAGGGTCGGGTCAGCCCCAGCATTTT
CDR3: CASSLGSGQPQHF

J: TRBJ2-7
size: -
D: -
V: TRBV15
DNA: TGTGCCACCAGCGTCGCGCCCCTCTACGAGCAGTACTTC
CDR3: CATSVAPLYEQYF

J: TRBJ2-7
size: -
D: TRBD1
V: TRBV6-5
DNA: TGTGCCAGCAGTTACATAGGAGCAGGGGGCTACGAGCAGTACTTC
CDR3: CASSYIGAGGYEQYF

J: TRBJ2-7
size: -
D: TRBD1
V: TRBV10-2
DNA: TGCGCCAGCAGACCGGGACAGGGCTCCTACGAGCAGTACTTC
CDR3: CASRPGQGSYEQYF

J: TRBJ2-1
size: -
D: -
V: TRBV7-2
DNA: TGTGCCAGTCTGCGAGGTCCTCCATCCTACAATGAGCAGTTCTTC
CDR3: CASLRGPPSYNEQFF

J: TRBJ2-5
size: -
D: -
V: TRBV5-1
DNA: TGCGCCAGCAGCTTGGGTGGGTCGGGCGAGACCCAGTACTTC
CDR3: CASSLGGSGETQYF

J: TRBJ1-2
size: -
D: -
V: TRBV2
DNA: TGTGCCAGCAACGGAGGCACCAGCCCCTTC
CDR3: CASNGGTSPF

J: TRBJ1-5
size: -
D: -
V: TRBV28
DNA: TGTGCCAGCAGTTTGTCTACAGGGATACATCAGCCCCAGCATTTT
CDR3: CASSLSTGIHQPQHF

J: TRBJ2-7
size: -
D: -
V: TRBV5-4
DNA: TGTGCCAGCAGCCCCGGACAGATGTCCTACGAGCAGTACTTC
CDR3: CASSPGQMSYEQYF

J: TRBJ2-5
size: -
D: -
V: TRBV5-1
DNA: TGCGCCAGCAGCATTAGCTCCCAAGAGACCCAGTACTTC
CDR3: CASSISSQETQYF

J: TRBJ1-1
size: -
D: TRBD1
V: TRBV10-1
DNA: TGCGCCAGCAGTGAAAACAGGGGGCTTGTCGTCACTGAAGCTTTCTTT
CDR3: CASSENRGLVVTEAFF

J: TRBJ1-2
size: -
D: -
V: TRBV14
DNA: TGTGCCAGCAGCCAAGATGCGGGGCAGGGGCATGGCTACACCTTC
CDR3: CASSQDAGQGHGYTF

J: TRBJ2-5
size: -
D: -
V: TRBV6-1
DNA: TGTGCCAGCAGTGAAGCGGGGTGGGGAGAGACCCAGTACTTC
CDR3: CASSEAGWGETQYF

J: TRBJ2-1
size: once
D: -
V: TRBV19
DNA: TGTGCCAGTAACGCAAAAGGCACCTACAATGAGCAGTTCTTC
CDR3: CASNAKGTYNEQFF